The 3 T cell receptor beta chains below were found in one sample sequenced in a study of CD8 T cells in Susac syndrome. An amount of RNA that ranged from 0.5 to 1 ug was reverse transcribed with random hexamers. TCRdb passed the immunoSEQ multiplex PCR reads through MiXCR, listing each CDR3 protein once. The data contain around 300,000 distinct CDR3 sequences, just over 90% of them singletons. The sequenced material came from CD4+ T cells from PBMCs. These receptors were collected from a human donor with multiple sclerosis.

The rearrangement joins TRBV20-1 to TRBJ2-7; 10 bases match TRBD1. The CDR3 sequence is 13 residues long. Germline CDR1 DFQATT, CDR2 SNEGSKA (reference sequence). The trim removed 5 bases at V and 2 bases at J, leaving 3 bases unmatched. The CDR3 loop is CSAWTGGTYEQYF. The CDR3 nucleotides are TGCAGTGCTTGGACAGGGGGGACCTACGAGCAGTACTTC.

The chain is built from TRBV12-3 or TRBV12-4 and TRBJ1-5; D possibly corresponds to TRBD1 (6 bases). Trimming removed 6 bases from V and 1 base from J, with 13 bases in between. The CDR3 spans 15 residues. The CDR3 DNA reads TGTGCCAGCAGCCACATGGACAGAAGCAATCAGCCCCAGCATTTT. Amino acids: CASSHMDRSNQPQHF.

The gene calls are TRBV19 and TRBJ1-1, with a weak D call TRBD1 (6 bases). Germline V gene sequence: CDR1 LNHDA, CDR2 SQIVND (reference sequence). This CDR3 is built from 14 residues. V lost 0 bases, J lost 6 bases, and 11 bases lay in between. The CDR3 loop is CASSIDRQGSEAFF. The CDR3, as DNA: TGTGCCAGTAGTATAGATCGGCAGGGGTCTGAAGCTTTCTTT.